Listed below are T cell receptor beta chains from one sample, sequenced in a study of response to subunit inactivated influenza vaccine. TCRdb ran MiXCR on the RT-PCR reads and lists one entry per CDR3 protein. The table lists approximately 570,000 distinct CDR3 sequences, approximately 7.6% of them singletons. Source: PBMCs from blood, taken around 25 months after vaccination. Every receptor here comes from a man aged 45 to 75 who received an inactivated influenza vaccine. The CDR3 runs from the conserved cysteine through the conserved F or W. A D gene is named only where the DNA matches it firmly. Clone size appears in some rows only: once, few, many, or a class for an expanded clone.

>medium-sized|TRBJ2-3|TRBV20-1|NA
CSARGSGSTDTQYF
TGCAGTGCTAGAGGGAGCGGGAGCACAGATACGCAGTATTTT
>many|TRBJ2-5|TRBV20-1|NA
CSARYGEETQYF
TGCAGTGCTAGGTACGGAGAAGAGACCCAGTACTTC
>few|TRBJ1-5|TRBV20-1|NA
CSAEGDFYSNQPQHF
TGCAGTGCCGAAGGGGATTTTTATAGCAATCAGCCCCAGCATTTT
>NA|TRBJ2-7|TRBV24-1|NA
CATSAGYEQYF
TGTGCCACCAGTGCGGGTTACGAGCAGTACTTC
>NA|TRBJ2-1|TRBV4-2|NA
CASSQDANGLVDEQFF
TGTGCCAGCAGCCAAGATGCGAACGGCCTGGTCGATGAGCAGTTCTTC
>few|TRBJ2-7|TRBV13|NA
CASSLGVSGTYEQYF
TGTGCCAGCAGCTTAGGCGTTAGCGGCACCTACGAGCAGTACTTC
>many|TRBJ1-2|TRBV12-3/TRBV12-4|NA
CASGTAGYGYTF
TGTGCCAGCGGGACGGCCGGCTATGGCTACACCTTC
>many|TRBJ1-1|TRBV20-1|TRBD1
CSASRQGLNTEAFF
TGCAGTGCTTCCAGACAGGGGCTGAACACTGAAGCTTTCTTT
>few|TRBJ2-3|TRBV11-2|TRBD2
CASSYKAGGYGTDTQYF
TGTGCCAGCAGCTACAAAGCGGGGGGGTATGGCACAGATACGCAGTATTTT
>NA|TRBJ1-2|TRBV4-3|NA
CASSQLKGVVTF
TGCGCCAGCAGCCAACTTAAAGGGGTGGTCACCTTC
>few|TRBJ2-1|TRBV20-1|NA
CSARDLAGRADEQFF
TGCAGTGCTAGAGATCTGGCGGGACGGGCCGATGAGCAGTTCTTC
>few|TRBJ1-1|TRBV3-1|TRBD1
CASSSTDRGNTEAFF
TGTGCCAGCAGCTCGACGGACAGGGGGAACACTGAAGCTTTCTTT